These 18 T cell receptor beta chains were all obtained from the same sample, sequenced in a study of T cells in women clearing cervical HPV infection. The assay was immunoSEQ multiplex PCR, and TCRdb's table has in-frame clones only and misses some. The sample features around 19,000 clones, with around 5.2% in its top ten. Sequencing was done on a sample of blood buffy coat. The source is a woman aged 18-70 years with a cervical HPV16 infection that either progressed to CIN3+ or cleared (not recorded which).

On this clone itself: The sequenced fragment ends 3 residues before the CDR3 boundary, so the rest is inferred from the germline J gene. The chain couples TRBV12-3 or TRBV12-4 to TRBJ2-1; 8 bases agree with TRBD2. V trimming: 4 bases; J trimming: 0 bases; junction bases outside the gene matches: 5. There are 16 residues in the CDR3. The CDR3: CASSSIGGASYNEQFF. The covered CDR3 bases are TGTGCCAGCAGTTCAATCGGGGGGGCCTCCTACAATGAG.

For this clone: The read is 3 residues too short to cover the CDR3 end, so that end is filled in from the germline J gene. The chain uses TRBV19 and TRBJ1-1, with D tentatively TRBD1 (5 bases). Per the germline V gene, CDR1 is LNHDA and CDR2 is SQIVND (reference sequence). V lost 4 bases and J 1 base, leaving 16 bases between the germline ends. The CDR3 has 16 amino acids. Partial CDR3 DNA: TGTGCCAGTAGTAGTAGGGCAGGGCGCCCGAACACTGAA. It specifies CASSSRAGRPNTE. The entire CDR3 protein is CASSSRAGRPNTEAFF.

A word on this clone: The read falls 3 residues short of the CDR3 end, and the missing part is taken from the germline J gene. The chain combines TRBV7-3 with TRBJ2-1; TRBD2 matches 8 bases. CDR3 length: 15 amino acids. Trimming cost V 3 bases and J 5 bases; bases outside gene matches: 6. From germline, CDR1 is SGHTA and CDR2 FQGTGA. The CDR3 sequence is CASSLAGTRNNEQFF. The DNA read from the CDR3 is TGTGCCAGCAGCTTGGCCGGGACTAGGAACAATGAG.

Comment on this clone: The CDR3 extends 3 residues past the end of the read, so its final part is completed from the germline J gene. The J gene is TRBJ1-5, the V gene TRBV20-1, with TRBD1 identical over 7 bases. Trimming removed 6 bases from V and 9 bases from J; junction bases left unmatched: 11. This CDR3 has 13 amino acids. Germline V gene data show CDR1 as DFQATT and CDR2 as SNEGSKA (reference sequence). The CDR3 bases that were read are TGCAGTGCGAGGGACAGCTCCAAATCGCCC. This translates into CSARDSSKSP. In full, the CDR3 is CSARDSSKSPQHF.

This clone is identified as medium-sized from frequency. The read terminates 3 residues ahead of where the CDR3 ends, so the germline J gene completes it. The chain couples TRBV7-8 to TRBJ2-2; 9 bases map to TRBD2. The ends lost 3 bases at V and 4 bases at J; junction bases unmatched: 6. Germline V gene sequence: CDR1 SGHVS, CDR2 FQNEAQ. This CDR3 spans 16 amino acids. The CDR3 protein is CASSLGLAAPTGELFF. The DNA read from the CDR3 is TGTGCCAGCAGCTTGGGACTAGCAGCCCCCACCGGGGAG.

On this clone itself: The read stops 3 residues short of the end of the CDR3; the missing end is completed from the germline J gene. The rearrangement links TRBV7-2 to TRBJ1-2, with D possibly TRBD1 on 6 matching bases. The V gene's germline CDR1 is SGHTA and CDR2 FQGNSA. This CDR3 has 15 residues. The covered CDR3 bases are TGTGCCAGCAGCTTACGTCGCGGGGGGGCGGAGACC. Amino acid sequence: CASSLRRGGAET. The entire CDR3 is CASSLRRGGAETYTF.

In terms of frequency, this clone is medium-sized. The junction and the germline gene differ at one end; a read error may be behind it. Sequencing ends 3 residues short of the CDR3 end; the germline J gene provides the rest. V gene TRBV6-2 or TRBV6-3 combines with J gene TRBJ2-4; 7 bases line up with TRBD2. This CDR3 comprises 17 residues. Germline-derived CDR1 and CDR2 are MNHEY and SVGEGT. The CDR3 protein is CATSSAILAFAKNIQYF. The covered CDR3 bases are TGTGCCACCAGTTCCGCCATACTAGCGTTCGCCAAAAACATT.

Worth noting for this clone: Read coverage stops 3 residues before the CDR3 terminus; the germline J gene supplies the remainder. V usage is TRBV30 and J usage is TRBJ1-2; 9 bases are a match to TRBD1. This CDR3 comprises 16 residues. Trimming took 0 bases from V and 5 from J; bases not matched to a gene: 10. Germline lookup yields CDR1 GTSNPN and CDR2 SVGIG (reference sequence). CDR3 amino acids: CAWSVRGQGGGYGYTF. The DNA read from the CDR3 is TGTGCCTGGAGTGTGAGGGGACAGGGAGGAGGATATGGC.

Remarks on this clone: From the germline J gene comes the end of the CDR3, since the read stops 3 residues before it. The chain links TRBV30 to TRBJ2-4, with TRBD1 matching 7 bases. The germline CDR1 and CDR2 sequences are GTSNPN and SVGIG (reference sequence). CDR3 size: 14 residues. The CDR3 sequence: CAWEDDRENYGQYF. Incomplete CDR3 DNA: TGTGCCTGGGAAGACGACAGGGAGAACTATGGT. The complete variable domain, with remaining parts taken from reference TRBV30 and TRBJ2-4, reads SQTIHQWPATLVQPVGSPLSLECTVEGTSNPNLYWYRQAAGRGLQLLFYSVGIGQISSEVPQNLSASRPQDRQFILSSKKLLLSDSGFYLCAWEDDRENYGQYFGAGTRLSVL.

Turning to this clone: The read gets to within 3 residues of the CDR3 end, and the germline J gene fills in the rest. This chain uses TRBV28 with TRBJ2-3; 13 bases agree with TRBD2. V was pared by 6 bases and J by 3 bases, with 6 bases of the junction left unmatched. The germline V gene encodes CDR1 MDHEN and CDR2 SYDVKM. The CDR3 runs to 16 residues. The CDR3 bases that were read are TGTGCCAGCAGCCTGCGACTAGCGGGGGGTACAGATACG. Translation gives CASSLRLAGGTDT. The entire CDR3 sequence reads CASSLRLAGGTDTQYF.

Worth noting for this clone: The CDR3 end lies 3 residues beyond the end of the read and is filled in from the germline J gene. The chain couples TRBV25-1 to TRBJ2-2, with a tentative D call TRBD1 (6 bases). CDR1 and CDR2 (germline): MGHDK, SYGVNS. V gave up 4 bases and J gave up 0 bases, with 9 bases separating them. This CDR3 contains 15 residues. The CDR3: CASSARTANTGELFF. The CDR3 DNA, read in part, is TGTGCCAGCAGTGCCCGGACAGCGAACACCGGGGAG.

A note on this clone: The read gets to within 3 residues of the CDR3 end, and the germline J gene fills in the rest. This rearrangement joins TRBV19 to TRBJ2-3; 8 positions match TRBD2. CDR1 and CDR2 from the germline V gene are LNHDA and SQIVND (reference sequence). There are 15 residues in the CDR3. The CDR3 reads CASNARGRGEQTQYF. The CDR3 DNA, read in part, is TGTGCCAGTAACGCCCGGGGGCGGGGGGAACAGACG.

With regard to this clone: The read terminates 3 residues before the CDR3 end, so the remaining end is supplied by the germline J gene. V is TRBV2 and J is TRBJ2-2; unclear D gene. CDR3 length equals 13 residues. Per germline, CDR1 SNHLY and CDR2 FYNNEI. Here the CDR3 reads CASSDEPRQVLFF. The sequenced CDR3 bases are TGTGCCAGCAGTGACGAACCGCGACAAGTG. Combining the CDR3 with reference TRBV2 and TRBJ2-2 gives the whole variable domain EPEVTQTPSHQVTQMGQEVILRCVPISNHLYFYWYRQILGQKVEFLVSFYNNEISEKSEIFDDQFSVERPDGSNFTLKIRSTKLEDSAMYFCASSDEPRQVLFFGEGSRLTVL.

In regard to this clone: The read ends 3 residues early relative to the CDR3; the germline J gene fills the gap. The chain links TRBV16 to TRBJ2-5, with 9 bases aligning to TRBD1. The CDR3 sequence is 15 residues long. Losses at the gene ends were 4 bases for V and 6 bases for J; bases not matched to a gene: 9. Germline V lookup: CDR1 KGHSY, CDR2 FQNENV. Partial CDR3 DNA: TGTGCCAGCAGCCTCCGGACAGGGGCACGAAAGACC. Protein: CASSLRTGARKT. The entire CDR3 is CASSLRTGARKTQYF.

A word on this clone: The read is 3 residues too short to cover the CDR3 end, so that end is filled in from the germline J gene. This sequence joins TRBV6-4 and TRBJ2-3, with 7 nucleotides matching TRBD1. The J segment lost 3 bases and the V segment lost 4 bases, leaving 7 bases of the junction unmatched. There are 15 residues in the CDR3. The germline V gene encodes CDR1 MRHNA and CDR2 SNTAGT. The CDR3 DNA, read in part, is TGTGCCAGCAGTGCCACAGGGGTGGGGACAGATACG. Residues: CASSATGVGTDT. The entire CDR3 reads CASSATGVGTDTQYF.

In the case of this clone: Sequencing ends 3 residues short of the CDR3 end; the germline J gene provides the rest. The chain recombines TRBV7-3 with TRBJ2-1; maybe TRBD1 (6 bases). V lost 0 bases and J 3 bases, leaving 15 bases between the germline ends. This CDR3 contains 17 residues. Germline V lookup: CDR1 SGHTA, CDR2 FQGTGA. CDR3 DNA, as far as it was read: TGTGCCAGCAGCTTAACCCCGGGACACAAGGACTACAATGAG. Its protein is CASSLTPGHKDYNE. The full CDR3 protein is CASSLTPGHKDYNEQFF.

Regarding this clone: The read comes to an end 3 residues before the CDR3 does, leaving the germline J gene to fill in the end. The chain employs TRBV28 and TRBJ2-7, with D perhaps matching TRBD1 (6 bases). With 4 bases removed from V and 4 bases from J, the gap between germline ends came to 14 bases. This CDR3 contains 14 residues. Germline CDR1 and CDR2: MDHEN and SYDVKM. Here the CDR3 reads CASSYPGQPYEQYF. The covered CDR3 bases are TGTGCCAGCAGTTACCCTGGACAGCCTTACGAG.

A word on this clone: The read is 3 residues too short to cover the CDR3 end, so that end is filled in from the germline J gene. The V gene is TRBV6-4, the J gene TRBJ1-1; a weak D match, TRBD1 (6 bases). Per germline, CDR1 MRHNA and CDR2 SNTAGT. There are 14 residues in the CDR3. Trimming shortened V by 7 bases and J by 2 bases, and 14 bases separated the two germline ends. CDR3 in amino acids: CASIAGTSNTEAFF. The CDR3 DNA, read in part, is TGTGCCAGCATCGCCGGGACATCCAACACTGAA.